This T cell receptor beta chain was sequenced during a study of Tregs in tolerant kidney transplant recipients. Unstimulated regulatory T cells (CD4+CD25+CD127-), CD4+CD25- non-regulatory cells, CD4 and CD8 cells were FACS-sorted from thawed PBMCs. Only in-frame clones appear in the TCRdb table, and some are missing; sequencing was by immunoSEQ multiplex PCR. This table has some 60,000 clones, around 82% appearing once. CDR3 size: 16 residues. The V and J ends lost 4 bases and 1 base, in that order; junction bases with no gene match: 7. Germline V gene sequence: CDR1 MNHEY, CDR2 SVGAGI. As concerns this clone: What it binds is unknown.

Study results and caveats: Findings come from small patient numbers and require larger validation. No direct test of biological reproducibility was done here.

The chain is built from TRBV6-5 and TRBJ2-5; 9 nucleotides align to TRBD1. This sequence was found in a human donor in good health. The sample comprised CD4+ T cells from blood. The CDR3 DNA sequence: TGTGCCAGCAGTTCGACGGGGACAGGGTCCCAAGAGACCCAGTACTTC. Its translation: CASSSTGTGSQETQYF.